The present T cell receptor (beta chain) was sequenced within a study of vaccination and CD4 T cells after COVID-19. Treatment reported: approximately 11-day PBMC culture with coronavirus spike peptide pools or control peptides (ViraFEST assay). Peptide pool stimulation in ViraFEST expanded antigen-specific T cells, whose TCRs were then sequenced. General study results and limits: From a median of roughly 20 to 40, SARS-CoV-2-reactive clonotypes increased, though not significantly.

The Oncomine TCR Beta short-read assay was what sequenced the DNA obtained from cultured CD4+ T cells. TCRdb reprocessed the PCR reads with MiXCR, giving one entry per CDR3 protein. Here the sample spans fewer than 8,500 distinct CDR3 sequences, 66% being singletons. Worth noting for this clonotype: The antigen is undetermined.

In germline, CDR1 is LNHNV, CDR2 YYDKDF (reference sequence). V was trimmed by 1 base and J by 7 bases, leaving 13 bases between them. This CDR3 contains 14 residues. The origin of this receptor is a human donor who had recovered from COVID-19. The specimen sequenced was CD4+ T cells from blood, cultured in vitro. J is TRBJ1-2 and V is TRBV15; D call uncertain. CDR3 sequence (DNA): TGTGCCACCAGCAGAGTCGAGACGCCGGGTGGCTACACCTTC. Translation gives CATSRVETPGGYTF.